The 9 T cell receptor beta chains reported below all come from one sample, sequenced in a study of blood T cells in healthy people across ages (dated by TCRdb to the mid-2010s). The library was made by 5' RACE. The sample was run on an Illumina HiSeq 2500. A second PCR of roughly 7 to 11 cycles was performed with a sample-barcoded 5' primer and a J-beta primer mix. TCRdb handled the public reads itself, with Q25 trimming in fastp and clone calling in MiXCR, and kept productive beta chains. Every entry covers one CDR3 protein and lists the most common genes and DNA from its rows. The sample table lists some 920,000 distinct CDR3 sequences, just over 50% of them with a count of one. The top ten clonotypes cover roughly 23% of the sample. The material sequenced was blood. All receptors come from a woman between 55 and 75 years old in good health.

The CDR3 sequence: CASSLVDFGGGQYF. In DNA, the CDR3 is TGCGCCAGCAGCTTGGTTGACTTCGGGGGAGGGCAGTATTTT. The genes are TRBV5-1 and TRBJ2-3, with D perhaps TRBD2 (6 bases). Trimming shortened V by 0 bases and J by 11 bases, and 16 bases separated the two germline ends. This CDR3 contains 14 residues. Germline V gene data show CDR1 as SGHRS and CDR2 as YFSETQ.

Comment on this clonotype: One end of the junction does not line up with germline, which may come from a read error. The CDR3 bases are TGTGCCGGCTCACCAGGGCCGACGTCCACCTACGAGCAGTACTTC. It is translated as CAGSPGPTSTYEQYF. The V gene is TRBV18, the J gene TRBJ2-5; possibly TRBD1 for D (5 bases). The J call may be faulty, since TRBJ2-7 better matches the DNA end. The germline CDR1 and CDR2 sequences are KGHSH and LQKENI. The CDR3 contains 15 residues.

The chain carries TRBV6-5 and TRBJ2-7; tentatively, D is TRBD2 (6 bases). V dropped 7 bases and J dropped 12 bases, with 16 bases sitting between them. Germline assignment: CDR1 MNHEY and CDR2 SVGAGI. The CDR3 totals 11 residues. CDR3 nucleotides: TGTGCCAGCAACGACCCACTAGCAGCGTACTTC. This translates into CASNDPLAAYF.

This clonotype turned up a few times. The chain couples TRBV5-5 to TRBJ2-6; D is unresolved. Germline assignment: CDR1 SGHKS and CDR2 YYEKEE (reference sequence). The CDR3 loop spans 16 amino acids. V shed 1 base and J shed 1 base, with 9 bases lying between them. Here the CDR3 reads CASSLTFGSGANVLTF. In DNA form, the CDR3 reads TGTGCCAGCAGCTTGACCTTTGGATCTGGGGCCAACGTCCTGACTTTC.

The chain combines TRBV7-2 with TRBJ2-7; TRBD2 matches 7 bases. The DNA end is a closer match to TRBJ2-5, so the J assignment may be wrong. Per germline, CDR1 SGHTA and CDR2 FQGNSA. This CDR3 is built from 16 residues. The CDR3 nucleotides read TGTGCCAGCAGCTTACAGTCGGGGGGACTTCAGGAGACCCAGTACTTC. This gives the protein CASSLQSGGLQETQYF.

The rearrangement uses TRBV15 and TRBJ1-2; no clear D. The CDR3 is 13 residues long. Trimming took 1 base from V and 4 from J, leaving 7 bases between them. Germline V CDR1 and CDR2: LNHNV, YYDKDF (reference sequence). In DNA form, the CDR3 reads TGTGCCACCAGCAGAGTCGGGTCCTATGGCTACACCTTC. This encodes CATSRVGSYGYTF.

This clonotype was picked up one time. The chain carries TRBV2 and TRBJ2-1; no clear D gene. Judging by the DNA end, TRBJ2-7 fits better; the J call may be wrong. The CDR3 loop spans 13 amino acids. CDR1 is SNHLY, CDR2 FYNNEI, per germline. The CDR3 nucleotides read TGTGCCACCTTCTCAGGCTCCTACAATGAGCAGTACTTC. It translates to CATFSGSYNEQYF.

The rearrangement joins TRBV4-3 to TRBJ2-7; D is ambiguous. Trimming shortened V by 1 base and J by 4 bases, and 17 bases separated the two germline ends. Germline loops: CDR1 LGHNA, CDR2 YSLEER. The CDR3 length is 16 residues. The CDR3 DNA is TGCGCCAGCAGCCAAGTCGTTGGACCAGGCTATTACGAGCAGTACTTC. Translated, it gives CASSQVVGPGYYEQYF.

This chain uses TRBV20-1 with TRBJ2-5; D is undetermined. This CDR3 is 11 amino acids long. V was cut by 2 bases and J by 5 bases, with 6 bases left in between. The germline CDR1 and CDR2 sequences are DFQATT and SNEGSKA (reference sequence). The CDR3 sequence: CSARSGETQYF. The CDR3, as DNA: TGCAGTGCTAGATCCGGGGAGACCCAGTACTTC.